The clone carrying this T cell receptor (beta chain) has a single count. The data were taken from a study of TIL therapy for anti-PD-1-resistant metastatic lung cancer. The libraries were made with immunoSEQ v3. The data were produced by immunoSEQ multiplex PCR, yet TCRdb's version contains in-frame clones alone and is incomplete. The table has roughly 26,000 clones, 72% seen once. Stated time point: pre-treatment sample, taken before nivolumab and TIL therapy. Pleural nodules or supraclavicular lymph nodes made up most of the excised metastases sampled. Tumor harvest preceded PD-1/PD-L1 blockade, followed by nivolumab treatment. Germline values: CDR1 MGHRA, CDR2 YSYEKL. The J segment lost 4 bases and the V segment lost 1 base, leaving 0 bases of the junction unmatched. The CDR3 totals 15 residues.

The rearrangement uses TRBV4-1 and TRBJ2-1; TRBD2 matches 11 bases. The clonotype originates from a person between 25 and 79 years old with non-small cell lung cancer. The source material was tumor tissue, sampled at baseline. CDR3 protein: CASSQVAGGYNEQFF. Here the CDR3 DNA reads TGCGCCAGCAGCCAAGTAGCGGGGGGGTACAATGAGCAGTTCTTC.